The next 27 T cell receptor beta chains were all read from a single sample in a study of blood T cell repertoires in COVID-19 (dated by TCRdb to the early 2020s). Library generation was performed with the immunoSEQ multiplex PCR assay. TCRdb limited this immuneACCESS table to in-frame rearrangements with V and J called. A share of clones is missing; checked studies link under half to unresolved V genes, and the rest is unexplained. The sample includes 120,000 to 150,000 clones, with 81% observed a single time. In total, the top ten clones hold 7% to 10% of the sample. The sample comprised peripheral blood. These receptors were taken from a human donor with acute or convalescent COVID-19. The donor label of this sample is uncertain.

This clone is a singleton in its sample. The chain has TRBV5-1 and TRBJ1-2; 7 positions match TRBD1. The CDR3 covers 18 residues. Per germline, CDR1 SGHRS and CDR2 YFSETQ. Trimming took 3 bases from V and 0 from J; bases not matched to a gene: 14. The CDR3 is CASSSGTESLIANYGYTF. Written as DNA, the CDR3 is TGCGCCAGCAGCTCAGGGACAGAATCGCTTATAGCTAACTATGGCTACACCTTC.

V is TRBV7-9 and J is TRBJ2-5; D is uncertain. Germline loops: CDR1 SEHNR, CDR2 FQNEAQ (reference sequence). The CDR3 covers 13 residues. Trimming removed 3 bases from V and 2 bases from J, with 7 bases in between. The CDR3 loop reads CASSFIGQETQYF. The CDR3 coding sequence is TGTGCCAGCAGCTTTATCGGGCAAGAGACCCAGTACTTC.

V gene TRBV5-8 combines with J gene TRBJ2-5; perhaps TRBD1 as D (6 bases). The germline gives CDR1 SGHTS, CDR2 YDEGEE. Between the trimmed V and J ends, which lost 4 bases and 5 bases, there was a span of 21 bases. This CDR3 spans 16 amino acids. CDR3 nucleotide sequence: TGTGCCAGCAGCGAGTCTTGGACAGAGGAGCGGGAGACCCAGTACTTC. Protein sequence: CASSESWTEERETQYF.

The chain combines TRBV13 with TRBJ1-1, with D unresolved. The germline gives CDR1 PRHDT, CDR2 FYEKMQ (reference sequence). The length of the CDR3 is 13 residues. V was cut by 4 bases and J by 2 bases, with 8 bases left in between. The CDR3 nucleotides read TGTGCCAGCAGCTATGGCTCCAACACTGAAGCTTTCTTT. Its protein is CASSYGSNTEAFF. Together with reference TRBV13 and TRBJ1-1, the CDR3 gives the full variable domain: AAGVIQSPRHLIKEKRETATLKCYPIPRHDTVYWYQQGPGQDPQFLISFYEKMQSDKGSIPDRFSAQQFSDYHSELNMSSLELGDSALYFCASSYGSNTEAFFGQGTRLTVV.

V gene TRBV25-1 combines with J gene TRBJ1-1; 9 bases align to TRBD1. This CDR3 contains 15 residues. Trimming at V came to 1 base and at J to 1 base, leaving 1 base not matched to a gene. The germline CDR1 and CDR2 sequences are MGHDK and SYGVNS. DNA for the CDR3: TGTGCCAGCAGTGAATCGGACAGGGGGAACACTGAAGCTTTCTTT. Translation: CASSESDRGNTEAFF.

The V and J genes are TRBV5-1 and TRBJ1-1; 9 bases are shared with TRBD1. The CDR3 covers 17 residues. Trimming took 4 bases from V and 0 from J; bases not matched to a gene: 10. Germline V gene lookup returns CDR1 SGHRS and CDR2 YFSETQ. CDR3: CASSLRQGDYMNTEAFF. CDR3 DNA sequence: TGCGCCAGCAGCCTACGACAGGGGGATTACATGAACACTGAAGCTTTCTTT.

This CDR3 reads CASSLGGVAANEKLFF. The CDR3 DNA follows: TGTGCCAGCAGCTTAGGGGGAGTAGCGGCTAATGAAAAACTGTTTTTT. The chain is built from TRBV7-2 and TRBJ1-4; D is undetermined. This CDR3 region has 16 residues. V was pared by 1 base and J by 3 bases, with 12 bases between. Germline lookup yields CDR1 SGHTA and CDR2 FQGNSA.

CDR3 DNA: TGTGCCAGCAGTGATGGACAGGGGGACACTGAAGCTTTCTTT. It specifies CASSDGQGDTEAFF. This chain uses TRBV2 with TRBJ1-1; 10 bases are a match to TRBD1. V was clipped by 3 bases and J by 3 bases; unmatched bases: 1. There are 14 residues in the CDR3. The germline gives CDR1 SNHLY, CDR2 FYNNEI.

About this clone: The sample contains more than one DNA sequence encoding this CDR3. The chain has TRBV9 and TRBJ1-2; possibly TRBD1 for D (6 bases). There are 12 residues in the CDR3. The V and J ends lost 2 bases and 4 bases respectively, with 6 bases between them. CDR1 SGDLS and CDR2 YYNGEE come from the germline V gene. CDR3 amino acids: CASSVDSYGYTF. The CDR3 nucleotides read TGTGCCAGCAGCGTGGACAGCTATGGCTACACCTTC.

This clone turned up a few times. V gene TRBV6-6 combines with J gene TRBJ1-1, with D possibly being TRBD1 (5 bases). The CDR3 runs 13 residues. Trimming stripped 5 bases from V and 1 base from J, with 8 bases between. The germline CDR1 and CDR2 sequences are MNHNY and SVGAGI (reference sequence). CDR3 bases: TGTGCCAGCAGTCGACAGTCGAACACTGAAGCTTTCTTT. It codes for CASSRQSNTEAFF.

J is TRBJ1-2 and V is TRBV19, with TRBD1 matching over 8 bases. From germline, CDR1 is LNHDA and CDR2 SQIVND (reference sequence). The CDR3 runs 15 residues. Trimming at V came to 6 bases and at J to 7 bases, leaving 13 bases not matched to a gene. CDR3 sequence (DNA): TGTGCCAGTAGCCCCGACAGGGGCAGAATCCCTGGCTACACCTTC. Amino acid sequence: CASSPDRGRIPGYTF.

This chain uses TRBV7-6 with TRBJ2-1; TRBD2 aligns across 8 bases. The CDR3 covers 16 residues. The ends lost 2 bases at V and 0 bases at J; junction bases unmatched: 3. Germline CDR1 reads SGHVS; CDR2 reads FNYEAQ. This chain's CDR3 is CASSLSGTSSYNEQFF. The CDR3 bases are TGTGCCAGCAGCTTATCCGGGACTAGCTCCTACAATGAGCAGTTCTTC.

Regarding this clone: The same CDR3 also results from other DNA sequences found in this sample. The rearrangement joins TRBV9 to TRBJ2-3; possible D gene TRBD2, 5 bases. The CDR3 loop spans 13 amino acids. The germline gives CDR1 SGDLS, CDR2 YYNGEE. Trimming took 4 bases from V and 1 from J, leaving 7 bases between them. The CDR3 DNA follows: TGTGCCAGCAGCCTCGGGGGCACAGATACGCAGTATTTT. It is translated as CASSLGGTDTQYF.

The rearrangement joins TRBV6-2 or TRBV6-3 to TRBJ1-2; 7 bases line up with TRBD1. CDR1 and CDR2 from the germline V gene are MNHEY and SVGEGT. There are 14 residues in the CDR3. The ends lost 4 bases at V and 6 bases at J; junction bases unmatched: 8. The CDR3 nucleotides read TGTGCCAGCAGTTTCGAAGACAGGGCAAATGGCTACACCTTC. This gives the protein CASSFEDRANGYTF.

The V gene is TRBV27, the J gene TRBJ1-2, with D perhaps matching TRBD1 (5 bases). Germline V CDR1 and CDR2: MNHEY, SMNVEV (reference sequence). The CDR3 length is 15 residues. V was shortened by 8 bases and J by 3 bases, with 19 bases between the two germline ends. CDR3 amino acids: CASRGTPWAYYGYTF. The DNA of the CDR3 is TGTGCCAGCCGCGGGACTCCATGGGCGTACTATGGCTACACCTTC.

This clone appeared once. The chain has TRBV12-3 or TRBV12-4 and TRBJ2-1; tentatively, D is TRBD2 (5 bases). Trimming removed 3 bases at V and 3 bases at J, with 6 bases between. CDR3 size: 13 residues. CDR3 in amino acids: CASSFGGYNEQFF. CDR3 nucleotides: TGTGCCAGCAGTTTTGGAGGCTACAATGAGCAGTTCTTC.

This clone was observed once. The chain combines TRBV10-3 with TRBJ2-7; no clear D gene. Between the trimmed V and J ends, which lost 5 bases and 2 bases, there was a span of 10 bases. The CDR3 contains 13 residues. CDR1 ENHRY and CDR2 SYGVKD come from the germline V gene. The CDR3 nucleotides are TGTGCCATCAGTAAGGAGTCCACCTACGAGCAGTACGTC. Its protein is CAISKESTYEQYV.

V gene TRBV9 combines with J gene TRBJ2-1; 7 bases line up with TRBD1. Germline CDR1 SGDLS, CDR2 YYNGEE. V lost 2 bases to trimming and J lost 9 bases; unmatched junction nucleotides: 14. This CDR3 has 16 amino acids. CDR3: CASSVATGFGFSEQFF. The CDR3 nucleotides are TGTGCCAGCAGCGTTGCGACAGGGTTCGGTTTCAGTGAGCAGTTCTTC. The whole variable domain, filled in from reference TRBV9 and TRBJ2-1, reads DSGVTQTPKHLITATGQRVTLRCSPRSGDLSVYWYQQSLDQGLQFLIQYYNGEERAKGNILERFSAQQFPDLHSELNLSSLELGDSALYFCASSVATGFGFSEQFFGPGTRLTVL.

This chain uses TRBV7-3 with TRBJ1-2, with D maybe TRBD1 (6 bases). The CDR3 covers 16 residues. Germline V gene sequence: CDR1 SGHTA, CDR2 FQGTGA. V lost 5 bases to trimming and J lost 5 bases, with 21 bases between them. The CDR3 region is CASSPGGGLDPYGYTF. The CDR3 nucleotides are TGTGCCAGCAGCCCGGGTGGGGGCTTGGACCCATATGGCTACACCTTC.

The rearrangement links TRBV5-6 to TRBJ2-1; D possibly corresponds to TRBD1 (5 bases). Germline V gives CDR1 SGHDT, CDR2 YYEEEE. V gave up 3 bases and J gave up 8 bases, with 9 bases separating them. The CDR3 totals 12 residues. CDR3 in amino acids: CASSSQGYEQFF. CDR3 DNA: TGTGCCAGCAGCTCCCAGGGCTATGAGCAGTTCTTC.

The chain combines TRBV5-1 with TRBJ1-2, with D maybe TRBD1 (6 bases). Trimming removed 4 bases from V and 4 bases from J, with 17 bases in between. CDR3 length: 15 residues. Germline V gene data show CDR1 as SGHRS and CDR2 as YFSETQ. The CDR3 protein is CASSPGKTGGYGYTF. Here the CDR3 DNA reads TGCGCCAGCAGCCCCGGGAAGACAGGCGGCTATGGCTACACCTTC. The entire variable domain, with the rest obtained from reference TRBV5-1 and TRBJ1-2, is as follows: KAGVTQTPRYLIKTRGQQVTLSCSPISGHRSVSWYQQTPGQGLQFLFEYFSETQRNKGNFPGRFSGRQFSNSRSEMNVSTLELGDSALYLCASSPGKTGGYGYTFGSGTRLTVV.

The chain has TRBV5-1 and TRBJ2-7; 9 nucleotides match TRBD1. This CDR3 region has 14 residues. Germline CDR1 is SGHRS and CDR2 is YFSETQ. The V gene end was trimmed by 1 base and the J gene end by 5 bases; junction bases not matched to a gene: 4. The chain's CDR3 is CASSLRTGVNEQYF. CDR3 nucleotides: TGCGCCAGCAGCTTGAGGACAGGGGTAAACGAGCAGTACTTC.

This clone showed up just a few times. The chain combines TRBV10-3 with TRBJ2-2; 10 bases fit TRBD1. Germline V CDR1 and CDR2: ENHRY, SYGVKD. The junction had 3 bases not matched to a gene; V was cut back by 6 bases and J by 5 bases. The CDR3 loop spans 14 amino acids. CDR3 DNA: TGTGCCATCAGAAAGGGACAGGGGACCGGGGAGCTGTTTTTT. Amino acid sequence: CAIRKGQGTGELFF.

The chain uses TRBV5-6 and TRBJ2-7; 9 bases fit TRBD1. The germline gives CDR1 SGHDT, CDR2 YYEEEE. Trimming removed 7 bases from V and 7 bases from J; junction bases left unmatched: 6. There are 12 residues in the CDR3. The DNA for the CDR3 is TGTGCCAGCGGGGGGGACAGGGATGAGCAGTACTTC. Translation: CASGGDRDEQYF.

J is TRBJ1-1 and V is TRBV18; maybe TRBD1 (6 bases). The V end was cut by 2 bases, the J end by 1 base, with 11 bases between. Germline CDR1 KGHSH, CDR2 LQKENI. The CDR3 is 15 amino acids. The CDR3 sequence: CASSPVGAGNTEAFF. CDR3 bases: TGTGCCAGCTCACCAGTGGGGGCGGGGAACACTGAAGCTTTCTTT. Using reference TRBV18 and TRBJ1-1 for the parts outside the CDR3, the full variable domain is NAGVMQNPRHLVRRRGQEARLRCSPMKGHSHVYWYRQLPEEGLKFMVYLQKENIIDESGMPKERFSAEFPKEGPSILRIQQVVRGDSAAYFCASSPVGAGNTEAFFGQGTRLTVV.

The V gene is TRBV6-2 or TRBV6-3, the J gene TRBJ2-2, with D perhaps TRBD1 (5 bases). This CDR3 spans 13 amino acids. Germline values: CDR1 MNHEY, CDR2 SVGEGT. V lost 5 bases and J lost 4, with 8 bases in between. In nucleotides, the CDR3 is TGTGCCAGCAGTGACAGTACCACCGGGGAGCTGTTTTTT. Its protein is CASSDSTTGELFF.

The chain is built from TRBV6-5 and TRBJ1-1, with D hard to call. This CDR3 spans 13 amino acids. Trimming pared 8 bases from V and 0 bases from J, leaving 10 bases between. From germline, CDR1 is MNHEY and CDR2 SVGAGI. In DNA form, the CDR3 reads TGTGCCAGCTTAGATGGAGTGAACACTGAAGCTTTCTTT. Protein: CASLDGVNTEAFF.